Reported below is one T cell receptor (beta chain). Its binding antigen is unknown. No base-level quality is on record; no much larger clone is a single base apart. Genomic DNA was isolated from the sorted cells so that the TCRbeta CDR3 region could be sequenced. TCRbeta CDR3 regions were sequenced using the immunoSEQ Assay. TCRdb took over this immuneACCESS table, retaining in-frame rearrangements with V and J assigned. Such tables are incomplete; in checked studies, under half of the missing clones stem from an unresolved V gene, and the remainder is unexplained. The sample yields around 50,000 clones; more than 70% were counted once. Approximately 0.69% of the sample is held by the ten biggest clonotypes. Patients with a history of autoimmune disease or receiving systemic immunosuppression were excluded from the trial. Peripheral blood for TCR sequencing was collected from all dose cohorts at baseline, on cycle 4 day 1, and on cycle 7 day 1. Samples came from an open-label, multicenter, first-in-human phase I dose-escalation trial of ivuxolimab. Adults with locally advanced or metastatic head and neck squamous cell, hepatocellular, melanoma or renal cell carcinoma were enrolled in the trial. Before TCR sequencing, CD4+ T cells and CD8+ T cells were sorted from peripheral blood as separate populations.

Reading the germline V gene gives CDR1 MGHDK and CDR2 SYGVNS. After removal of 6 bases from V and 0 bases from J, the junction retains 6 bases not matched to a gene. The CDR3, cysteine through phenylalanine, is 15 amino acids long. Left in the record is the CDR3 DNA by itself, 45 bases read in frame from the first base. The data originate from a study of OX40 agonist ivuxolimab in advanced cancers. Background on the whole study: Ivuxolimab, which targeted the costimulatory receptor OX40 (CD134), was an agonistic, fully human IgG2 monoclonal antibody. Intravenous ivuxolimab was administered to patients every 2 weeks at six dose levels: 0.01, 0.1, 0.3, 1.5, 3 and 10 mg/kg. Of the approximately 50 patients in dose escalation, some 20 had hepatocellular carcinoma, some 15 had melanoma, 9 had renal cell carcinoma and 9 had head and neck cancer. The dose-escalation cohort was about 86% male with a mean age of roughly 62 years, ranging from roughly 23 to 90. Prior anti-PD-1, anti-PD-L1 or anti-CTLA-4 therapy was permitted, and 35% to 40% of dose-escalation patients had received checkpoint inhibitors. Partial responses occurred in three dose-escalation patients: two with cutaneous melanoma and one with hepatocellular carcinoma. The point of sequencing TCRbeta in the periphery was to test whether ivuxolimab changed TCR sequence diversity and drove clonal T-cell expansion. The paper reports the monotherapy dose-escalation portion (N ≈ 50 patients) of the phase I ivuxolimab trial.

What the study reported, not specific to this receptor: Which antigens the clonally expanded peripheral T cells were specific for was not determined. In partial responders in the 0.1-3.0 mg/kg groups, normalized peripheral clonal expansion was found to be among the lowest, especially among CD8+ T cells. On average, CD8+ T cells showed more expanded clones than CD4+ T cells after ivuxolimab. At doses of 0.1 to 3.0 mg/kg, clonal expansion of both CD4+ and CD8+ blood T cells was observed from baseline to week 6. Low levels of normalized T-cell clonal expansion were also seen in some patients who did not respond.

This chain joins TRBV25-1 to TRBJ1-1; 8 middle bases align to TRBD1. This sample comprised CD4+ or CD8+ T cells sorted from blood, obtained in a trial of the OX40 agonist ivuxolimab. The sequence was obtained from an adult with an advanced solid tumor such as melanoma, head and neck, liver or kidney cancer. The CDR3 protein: CASSVTGQVNTEAFF. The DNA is TGTGCCAGCAGCGTTACGGGACAGGTGAACACTGAAGCTTTCTTT.